Presented here are 22 T cell receptor beta chains from one specimen sequenced in a study of T cells in Graves' hyperthyroidism and ophthalmopathy. Using RNA transcripts as the source, TCR beta CDR3 regions were amplified. First-round RT-PCR with HTBI primers amplified the TCR CDR3 region. TCRdb called the multiplex PCR reads again in MiXCR, with one record for every CDR3 protein. The repertoire consists of under 450,000 distinct CDR3 sequences, with 15% to 19% occurring once and the leading ten covering approximately 8%. The source material was blood. The receptor source for this set is a woman between 18 and 29 years old with Graves' hyperthyroidism.

Many counts were recorded for this clonotype. This chain uses TRBV6-1 with TRBJ2-1, with TRBD1 as a possible D gene (5 bases). Trimming took 6 bases from V and 9 from J, leaving 12 bases between them. This CDR3 spans 12 amino acids. Germline values: CDR1 MNHNS, CDR2 SASEGT. The DNA of the CDR3 is TGTGCCAGCAGCAACAGGAGTGGTGAGCAGTTCTTC. Translated: CASSNRSGEQFF.

This clonotype was counted only a few times. The rearrangement links TRBV3-1 to TRBJ2-2; 7 bases fit TRBD2. V was clipped by 3 bases and J by 0 bases; unmatched bases: 4. CDR3 size: 16 residues. CDR1 is LGHDT, CDR2 YNNKEL, per germline (reference sequence). The CDR3 DNA is TGTGCCAGCAGCCATTTGAGCGGGACGAACACCGGGGAGCTGTTTTTT. Protein product: CASSHLSGTNTGELFF.

At least ten counts were recorded for this clonotype. The V and J genes are TRBV12-3 or TRBV12-4 and TRBJ2-3; D possibly uses TRBD1 or TRBD2 (5 bases each). The CDR3 covers 16 residues. The V gene lost 5 bases and the J gene lost 2 bases, with 17 bases spanning the gap. The CDR3 DNA reads TGTGCCAGCAGTCCCCCCCGGGACGGCGACACAGATACGCAGTATTTT. It is translated as CASSPPRDGDTDTQYF.

As for this clonotype: It may be a read error: a sequence one base away is much more abundant. This CDR3 reads CASSELGGGGQPQHF. The CDR3 nucleotides are TGTGCCAGCAGTGAACTTGGGGGCGGCGGTCAGCCCCAGCATTTT. The V gene is TRBV6-1, the J gene TRBJ1-5, with a weak D call TRBD1 (6 bases). The germline CDR1 and CDR2 sequences are MNHNS and SASEGT. Between the trimmed V and J ends, which lost 2 bases and 6 bases, there was a span of 14 bases. The CDR3 consists of 15 residues.

This clonotype was counted many times. The chain's CDR3 is CASSWREAYNEQFF. As DNA, the CDR3 is TGTGCCAGCAGCTGGCGGGAGGCCTACAATGAGCAGTTCTTC. V gene TRBV7-9 combines with J gene TRBJ2-1; 8 nucleotides agree with TRBD2. The length of the CDR3 is 14 residues. Germline trimming cut 4 bases from V and 2 bases from J; bases unmatched to any gene: 1. The germline V gene has CDR1 SEHNR and CDR2 FQNEAQ (reference sequence).

This clonotype appeared many times. The J gene is TRBJ2-7, the V gene TRBV6-1, with 10 nucleotides matching TRBD2. The junction had 9 bases not matched to a gene; V was cut back by 6 bases and J by 7 bases. The CDR3 loop spans 14 amino acids. CDR1 is MNHNS, CDR2 SASEGT, per germline. CDR3 in amino acids: CASRKLAGNYEQYF. DNA for the CDR3: TGTGCCAGCAGAAAACTAGCGGGGAACTATGAGCAGTACTTC.

This clonotype appeared a few times. Written as DNA, the CDR3 is TGTGCCAGTAGTATAGATAGTCCAGGACTTTATAGCAATCAGCCCCAGCATTTT. Translation gives CASSIDSPGLYSNQPQHF. The chain is built from TRBV19 and TRBJ1-5, with no clear D. V gave up 0 bases and J gave up 0 bases, with 15 bases separating them. There are 18 residues in the CDR3. The V gene's germline CDR1 is LNHDA and CDR2 SQIVND (reference sequence).

This clonotype was counted ten times or more. CDR3 sequence reads: CASSQEGGYTGELFF. CDR3 nucleotides: TGTGCCAGCAGCCAAGAGGGCGGTTACACCGGGGAGCTGTTTTTT. This rearrangement joins TRBV3-1 to TRBJ2-2; D is uncertain. The CDR3 covers 15 residues. V was cut by 0 bases and J by 3 bases, with 8 bases left in between. Germline V CDR1 and CDR2: LGHDT, YNNKEL (reference sequence).

This clonotype was detected many times. The CDR3, as DNA: TGTGCCAGCACCCACGGACGGGAAAGAAACACCATATATTTT. Translation gives CASTHGRERNTIYF. The chain joins TRBV2 to TRBJ1-3, with D uncertain. V lost 7 bases and J lost 5, with 15 bases in between. The germline gives CDR1 SNHLY, CDR2 FYNNEI. The CDR3 covers 14 residues.

This clonotype was observed a few times. This chain uses TRBV6-1 with TRBJ1-5, with D uncertain. Per germline, CDR1 MNHNS and CDR2 SASEGT. V gave up 0 bases and J gave up 0 bases, with 12 bases separating them. The CDR3 runs to 17 residues. CDR3 region: CASSEAKGSHSNQPQHF. CDR3 sequence (DNA): TGTGCCAGCAGTGAAGCCAAGGGCAGCCATAGCAATCAGCCCCAGCATTTT.

V is TRBV6-1 and J is TRBJ2-5; the match to TRBD1 covers 11 bases. CDR1 is MNHNS and CDR2 is SASEGT in the germline V gene. Trimming at V came to 6 bases and at J to 9 bases, leaving 12 bases not matched to a gene. CDR3 length equals 15 residues. The CDR3 DNA is TGTGCCAGCAGGGAGGGACAGGGGGGACTTTTTGCCCAGTACTTC. The encoded protein is CASREGQGGLFAQYF.

This clonotype was seen a few times. The chain links TRBV3-1 to TRBJ1-2; TRBD1 matches 9 bases. The CDR3 is 15 amino acids. With 2 bases clipped from V and 4 bases from J, the junction kept 5 bases outside the gene matches. Germline-derived CDR1 and CDR2 are LGHDT and YNNKEL (reference sequence). As DNA, the CDR3 is TGTGCCAGCAGCCAACTGGGACAGGGCCTCTATGGCTACACCTTC. It translates to CASSQLGQGLYGYTF.

This clonotype has ten or more counts. This sequence joins TRBV28 and TRBJ2-7, with TRBD2 as a possible D gene (5 bases). Germline V gene lookup returns CDR1 MDHEN and CDR2 SYDVKM. V was clipped by 7 bases and J by 0 bases, with 10 bases between them. The CDR3 sequence is 13 residues long. The CDR3 loop reads CASTEAVSYEQYF. In DNA form, the CDR3 reads TGTGCCAGCACCGAAGCGGTCTCCTACGAGCAGTACTTC.

This clonotype has at least ten counts. The chain carries TRBV12-3 or TRBV12-4 and TRBJ1-2; tentatively, D is TRBD1 (5 bases). Between the trimmed V and J ends, which lost 6 bases and 4 bases, there was a span of 12 bases. The CDR3 consists of 13 residues. The CDR3 reads CASSLDGAYGYTF. CDR3 coding DNA: TGTGCCAGCAGCTTGGACGGGGCCTATGGCTACACCTTC.

The table lists this clonotype with a few counts. The chain links TRBV5-6 to TRBJ2-1; 10 nucleotides agree with TRBD2. Per the germline V gene, CDR1 is SGHDT and CDR2 is YYEEEE. With V trimmed by 0 bases and J by 0 bases, 9 bases remained unmatched. CDR3 size: 19 residues. CDR3 bases: TGTGCCAGCAGCTTGGGAGGGGGGACTAGCGACCCCTCCTACAATGAGCAGTTCTTC. Its translation is CASSLGGGTSDPSYNEQFF.

This clonotype was observed a few times. This chain uses TRBV2 with TRBJ2-2, with 8 bases identical to TRBD1. Germline lookup yields CDR1 SNHLY and CDR2 FYNNEI. Trimming at V came to 4 bases and at J to 4 bases, leaving 5 bases not matched to a gene. There are 15 residues in the CDR3. CDR3: CASSAQGASTGELFF. CDR3 in DNA: TGTGCCAGCAGTGCCCAGGGGGCTAGCACCGGGGAGCTGTTTTTT.

This chain uses TRBV5-1 with TRBJ2-2; TRBD1 agrees at 9 bases. This CDR3 comprises 16 residues. Germline V gives CDR1 SGHRS, CDR2 YFSETQ. The V and J ends lost 3 bases and 4 bases, in that order; junction bases with no gene match: 7. CDR3 amino acids: CASSWTGTGRTGELFF. DNA for the CDR3: TGCGCCAGCAGCTGGACCGGGACAGGGCGCACCGGGGAGCTGTTTTTT. Using reference TRBV5-1 and TRBJ2-2 for the parts outside the CDR3, the full variable domain is KAGVTQTPRYLIKTRGQQVTLSCSPISGHRSVSWYQQTPGQGLQFLFEYFSETQRNKGNFPGRFSGRQFSNSRSEMNVSTLELGDSALYLCASSWTGTGRTGELFFGEGSRLTVL.

Ten or more counts support this clonotype. The chain employs TRBV4-1 and TRBJ1-2; no clear D. The CDR3 sequence is 15 residues long. Trimming pared 1 base from V and 4 bases from J, leaving 13 bases between. Germline V lookup: CDR1 MGHRA, CDR2 YSYEKL. CDR3 residues: CASSQGRTGAYGYTF. The CDR3 DNA reads as TGCGCCAGCAGCCAAGGTCGGACGGGCGCCTATGGCTACACCTTC.

This clonotype was observed at least ten times. V is TRBV20-1 and J is TRBJ1-5; 7 nucleotides agree with TRBD1. J was trimmed by 4 bases and V by 5 bases; bases with no gene match: 8. Germline V gene data show CDR1 as DFQATT and CDR2 as SNEGSKA (reference sequence). This CDR3 is 14 amino acids long. The CDR3 sequence: CSASRQGRNQPQHF. The CDR3 region has the DNA TGCAGTGCTTCCCGACAGGGCCGAAATCAGCCCCAGCATTTT.

Many counts were recorded for this clonotype. The CDR3 here is CASSLIEQPQHF. In nucleotides, the CDR3 is TGTGCCAGCAGTTTAATCGAGCAGCCCCAGCATTTT. This chain joins TRBV28 and TRBJ1-5, with D unresolved. V lost 2 bases and J lost 7, with 6 bases in between. Germline V gene data show CDR1 as MDHEN and CDR2 as SYDVKM. The CDR3 covers 12 residues.

The rearrangement uses TRBV7-9 and TRBJ1-1; D remains ambiguous. CDR1 SEHNR and CDR2 FQNEAQ come from the germline V gene (reference sequence). The V gene lost 6 bases and the J gene lost 2 bases, with 16 bases spanning the gap. The CDR3 is 15 amino acids. DNA of the CDR3: TGTGCCAGCAGAGAAAGTCCTGGACCCAACACTGAAGCTTTCTTT. It encodes CASRESPGPNTEAFF.

This clonotype has ten or more counts. This sequence joins TRBV12-3 or TRBV12-4 and TRBJ1-4, with TRBD1 identical over 11 bases. CDR3 length: 15 amino acids. The junction had 7 bases not matched to a gene; V was cut back by 5 bases and J by 8 bases. In DNA, the CDR3 is TGTGCCAGCAGTCCGGGACAGGGGGGGTTGGAAAAACTGTTTTTT. Protein: CASSPGQGGLEKLFF.